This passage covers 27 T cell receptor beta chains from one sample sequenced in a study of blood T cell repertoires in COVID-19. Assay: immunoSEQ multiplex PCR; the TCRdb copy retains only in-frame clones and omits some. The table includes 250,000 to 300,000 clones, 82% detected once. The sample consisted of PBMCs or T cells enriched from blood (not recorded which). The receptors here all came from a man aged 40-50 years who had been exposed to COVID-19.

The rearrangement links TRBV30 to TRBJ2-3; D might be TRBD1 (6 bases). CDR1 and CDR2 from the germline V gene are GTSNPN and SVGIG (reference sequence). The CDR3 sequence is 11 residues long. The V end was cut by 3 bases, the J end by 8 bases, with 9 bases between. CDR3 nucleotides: TGTGCCTGGAGGGGACACGTTACGCAGTATTTT. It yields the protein CAWRGHVTQYF.

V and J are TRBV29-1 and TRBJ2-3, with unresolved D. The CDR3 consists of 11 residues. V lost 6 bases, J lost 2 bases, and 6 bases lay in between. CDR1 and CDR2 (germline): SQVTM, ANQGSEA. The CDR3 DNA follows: TGCAGCGTGGAGAACACAGATACGCAGTATTTT. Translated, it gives CSVENTDTQYF.

The CDR3 DNA follows: TGTGCCAGTAGTATCTCCCTGACTAGCGGGGGACAAGAGACCCAGTACTTC. The encoded protein is CASSISLTSGGQETQYF. The chain recombines TRBV19 with TRBJ2-5; TRBD2 matches 12 bases. Trimming cost V 3 bases and J 2 bases; bases outside gene matches: 7. The CDR3 has 17 residues. The germline V gene encodes CDR1 LNHDA and CDR2 SQIVND (reference sequence).

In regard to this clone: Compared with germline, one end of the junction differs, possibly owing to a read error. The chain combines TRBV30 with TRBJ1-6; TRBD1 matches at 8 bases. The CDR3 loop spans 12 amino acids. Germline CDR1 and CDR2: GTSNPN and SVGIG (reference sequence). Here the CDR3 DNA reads TGTGCCGGCCGAGAAGGACAGGGTTTCGATTTTTTT. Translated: CAGREGQGFDFF.

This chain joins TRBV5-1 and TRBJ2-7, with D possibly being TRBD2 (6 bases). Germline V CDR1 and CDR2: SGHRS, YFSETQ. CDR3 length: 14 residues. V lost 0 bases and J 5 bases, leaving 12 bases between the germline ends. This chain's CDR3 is CASSLAGVMDEQYF. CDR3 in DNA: TGCGCCAGCAGCTTGGCGGGAGTGATGGACGAGCAGTACTTC.

The chain's CDR3 is CAWSARTGGIEKLFF. The CDR3 DNA reads TGTGCCTGGAGTGCAAGGACAGGGGGCATTGAAAAACTGTTTTTT. The rearrangement uses TRBV30 and TRBJ1-4; 11 bases are shared with TRBD1. J gave up 7 bases and V 1 base, and 5 bases lay outside the gene matches. Germline V CDR1 and CDR2: GTSNPN, SVGIG (reference sequence). The CDR3 is 15 residues long.

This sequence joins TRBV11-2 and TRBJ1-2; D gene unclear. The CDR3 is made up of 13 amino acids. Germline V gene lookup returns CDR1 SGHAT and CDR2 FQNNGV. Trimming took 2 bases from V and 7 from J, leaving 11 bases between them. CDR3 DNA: TGTGCCAGCAGCTTAAATGGGCTGGGTGGCTACACCTTC. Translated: CASSLNGLGGYTF.

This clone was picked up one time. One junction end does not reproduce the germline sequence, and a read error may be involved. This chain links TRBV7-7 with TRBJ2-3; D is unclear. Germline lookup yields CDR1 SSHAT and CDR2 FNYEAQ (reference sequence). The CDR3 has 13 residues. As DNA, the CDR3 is TGTGCTAGCAGCCCCGGTTTCGGAGATACGCAGTATTTT. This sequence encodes CASSPGFGDTQYF.

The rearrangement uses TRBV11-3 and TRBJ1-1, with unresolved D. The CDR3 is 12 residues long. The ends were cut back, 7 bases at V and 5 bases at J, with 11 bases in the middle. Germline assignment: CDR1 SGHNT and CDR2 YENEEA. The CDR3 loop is CASMIRETEAFF. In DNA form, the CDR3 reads TGTGCCAGCATGATACGGGAGACTGAAGCTTTCTTT.

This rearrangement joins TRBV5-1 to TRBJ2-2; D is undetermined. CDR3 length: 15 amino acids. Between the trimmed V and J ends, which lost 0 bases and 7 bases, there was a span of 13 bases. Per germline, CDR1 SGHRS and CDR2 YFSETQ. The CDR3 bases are TGCGCCAGCAGCTTGGCACCCGCCTCGGGCGGGGAGCTGTTTTTT. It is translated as CASSLAPASGGELFF.

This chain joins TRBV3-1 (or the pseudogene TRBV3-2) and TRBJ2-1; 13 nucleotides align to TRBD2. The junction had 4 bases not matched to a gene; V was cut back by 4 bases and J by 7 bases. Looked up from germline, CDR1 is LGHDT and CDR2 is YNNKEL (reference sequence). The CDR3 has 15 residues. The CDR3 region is CASSLGTSGINEQFF. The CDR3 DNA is TGTGCCAGCAGCCTCGGGACTAGCGGGATAAATGAGCAGTTCTTC.

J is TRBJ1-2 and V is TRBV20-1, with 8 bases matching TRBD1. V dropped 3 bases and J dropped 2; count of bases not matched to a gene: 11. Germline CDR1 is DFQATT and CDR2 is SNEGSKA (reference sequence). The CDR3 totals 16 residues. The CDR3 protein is CSASPFGQGDNYGYTF. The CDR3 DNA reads TGCAGTGCTAGTCCCTTTGGACAGGGAGACAACTATGGCTACACCTTC.

Written as DNA, the CDR3 is TGTGCCAGCAGCAGGGGGAGCTCCTATAATTCACCCCTCCACTTT. This codes for CASSRGSSYNSPLHF. The chain couples TRBV6-5 to TRBJ1-6, with 7 nucleotides matching TRBD1. The trim removed 6 bases at V and 0 bases at J, leaving 2 bases unmatched. Germline assignment: CDR1 MNHEY and CDR2 SVGAGI. The CDR3 loop spans 15 amino acids.

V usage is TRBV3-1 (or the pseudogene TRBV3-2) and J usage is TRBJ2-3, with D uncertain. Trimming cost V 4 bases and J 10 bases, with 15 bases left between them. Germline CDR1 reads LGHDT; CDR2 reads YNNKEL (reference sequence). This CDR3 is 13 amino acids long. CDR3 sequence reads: CASSPNDVAAQYF. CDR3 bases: TGTGCCAGCAGCCCCAACGACGTGGCGGCGCAGTATTTT.

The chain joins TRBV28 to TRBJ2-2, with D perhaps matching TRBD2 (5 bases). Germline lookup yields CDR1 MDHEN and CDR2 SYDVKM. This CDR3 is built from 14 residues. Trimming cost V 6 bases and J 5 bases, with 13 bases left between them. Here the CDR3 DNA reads TGTGCCAGCAGGGCTGCTGGCGGGACCGGGGAGCTGTTTTTT. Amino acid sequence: CASRAAGGTGELFF.

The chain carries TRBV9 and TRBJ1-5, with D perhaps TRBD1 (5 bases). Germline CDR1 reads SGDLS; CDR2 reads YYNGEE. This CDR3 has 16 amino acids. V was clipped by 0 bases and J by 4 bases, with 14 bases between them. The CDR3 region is CASSVGTGGTNQPQHF. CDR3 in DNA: TGTGCCAGCAGCGTAGGTACAGGTGGTACTAATCAGCCCCAGCATTTT.

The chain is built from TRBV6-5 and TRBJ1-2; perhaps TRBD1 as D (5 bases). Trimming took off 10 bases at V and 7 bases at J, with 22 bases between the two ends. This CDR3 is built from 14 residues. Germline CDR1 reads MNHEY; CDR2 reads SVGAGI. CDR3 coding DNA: TGTGCCACCACTACCGGGATCGGGGGACTTGGCTACACCTTC. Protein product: CATTTGIGGLGYTF.

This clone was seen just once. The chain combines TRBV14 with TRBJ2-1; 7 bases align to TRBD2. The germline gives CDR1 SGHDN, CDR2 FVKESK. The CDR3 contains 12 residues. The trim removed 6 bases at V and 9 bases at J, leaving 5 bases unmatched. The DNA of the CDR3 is TGTGCCAGCAGTTCTGGGAGGGGTGAGCAGTTCTTC. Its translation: CASSSGRGEQFF.

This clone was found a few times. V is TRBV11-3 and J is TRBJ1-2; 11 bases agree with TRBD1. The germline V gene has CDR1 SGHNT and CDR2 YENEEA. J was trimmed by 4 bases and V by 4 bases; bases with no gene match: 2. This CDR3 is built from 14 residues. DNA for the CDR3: TGTGCCAGCAGCTCGGGACAGGGGGGCTATGGCTACACCTTC. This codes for CASSSGQGGYGYTF.

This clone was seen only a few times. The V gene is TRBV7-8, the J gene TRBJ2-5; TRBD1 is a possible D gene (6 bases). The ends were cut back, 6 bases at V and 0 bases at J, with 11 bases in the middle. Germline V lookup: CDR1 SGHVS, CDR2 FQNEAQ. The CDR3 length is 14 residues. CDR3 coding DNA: TGTGCCAGCAGTTCCGGGACACACCAAGAGACCCAGTACTTC. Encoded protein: CASSSGTHQETQYF.

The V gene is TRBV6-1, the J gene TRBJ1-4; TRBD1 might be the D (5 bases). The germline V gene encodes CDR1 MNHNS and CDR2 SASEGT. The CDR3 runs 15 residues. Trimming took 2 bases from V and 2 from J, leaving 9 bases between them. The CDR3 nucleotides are TGTGCCAGCAGTGAAATAAAGGGGACTAATGAAAAACTGTTTTTT. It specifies CASSEIKGTNEKLFF.

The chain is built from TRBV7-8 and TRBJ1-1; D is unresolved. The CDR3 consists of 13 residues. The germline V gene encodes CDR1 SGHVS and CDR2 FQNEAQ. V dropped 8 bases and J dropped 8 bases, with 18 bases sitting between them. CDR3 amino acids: CASALYGPPEAFF. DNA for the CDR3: TGTGCCAGCGCCCTCTATGGGCCACCCGAAGCTTTCTTT.

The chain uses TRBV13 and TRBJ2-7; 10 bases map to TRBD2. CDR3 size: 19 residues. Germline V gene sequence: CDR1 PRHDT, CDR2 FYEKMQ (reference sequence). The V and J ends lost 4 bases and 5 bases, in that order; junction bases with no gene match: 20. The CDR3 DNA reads TGTGCCAGCAGCTCAACCAGACCGACCGTTAGCGGGAGGAACAACGAGCAGTACTTC. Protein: CASSSTRPTVSGRNNEQYF.

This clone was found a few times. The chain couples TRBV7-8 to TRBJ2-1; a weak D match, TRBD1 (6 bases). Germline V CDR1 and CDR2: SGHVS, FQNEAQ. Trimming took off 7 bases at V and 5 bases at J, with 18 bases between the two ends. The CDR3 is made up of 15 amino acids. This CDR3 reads CASTQRGGLDNEQFF. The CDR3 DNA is TGTGCCAGCACCCAAAGAGGGGGTCTTGACAATGAGCAGTTCTTC.

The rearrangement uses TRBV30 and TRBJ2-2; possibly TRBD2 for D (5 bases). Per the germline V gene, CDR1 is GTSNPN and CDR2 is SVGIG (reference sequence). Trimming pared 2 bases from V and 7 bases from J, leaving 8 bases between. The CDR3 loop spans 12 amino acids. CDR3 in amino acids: CAWSPGDGELFF. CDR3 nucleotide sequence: TGTGCCTGGAGTCCCGGGGACGGGGAGCTGTTTTTT.

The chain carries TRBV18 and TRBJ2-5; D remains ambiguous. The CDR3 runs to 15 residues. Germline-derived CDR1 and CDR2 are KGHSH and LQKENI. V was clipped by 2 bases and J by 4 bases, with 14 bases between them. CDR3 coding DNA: TGTGCCAGCTCACCAACCGGTCTACTCTTAGAGACCCAGTACTTC. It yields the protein CASSPTGLLLETQYF.

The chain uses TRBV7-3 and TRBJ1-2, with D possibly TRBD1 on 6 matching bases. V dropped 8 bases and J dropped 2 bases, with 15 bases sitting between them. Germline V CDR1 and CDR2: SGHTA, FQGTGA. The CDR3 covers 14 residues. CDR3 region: CASSSRGGNYGYTF. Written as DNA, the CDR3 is TGTGCCAGCTCGAGTAGGGGGGGAAACTATGGCTACACCTTC.